This TCR beta chain comes out of a study of T cell responses to AZD1222 COVID-19 vaccine. CDR3 length: 12 amino acids. The V end lost 7 bases, the J end lost 4 bases, and 7 bases lay between the germline ends. About this clone: Antigen: not known.

The method was immunoSEQ multiplex PCR; TCRdb's version includes in-frame clones alone and lacks a portion of them. The table has some 130,000 clones, 92% seen once. Study-wide results and caveats: Repertoires in all cases were sampled only once the peak T cell response had passed. There were mostly white British donors and more females than males, and clonal diversity was possibly underestimated.

Second doses were pooled across both intervals (about 4 or about 12 weeks). V gene TRBV12-3 or TRBV12-4 combines with J gene TRBJ2-2; unclear D gene. Sample: peripheral blood, taken 28 days after the second AZD1222 dose. This receptor was taken from an adult who received the AZD1222 COVID-19 vaccine. Here the CDR3 reads CASTLFTGELFF. CDR3 in DNA: TGTGCCAGCACACTGTTCACCGGGGAGCTGTTTTTT.